This is a list of T cell receptor beta chains from one sample in a study of T cells in narcolepsy. The assay was immunoSEQ multiplex PCR, and TCRdb's table has in-frame clones only and misses some. The top ten hold roughly 1.4% of the sample, which has fewer than 30,000 clones, approximately 85% seen once. Sequenced sample: CD45RA- memory CD4+ T cells from PBMCs. The source is a human donor with narcolepsy. Both conserved end residues are trimmed from each CDR3. A D gene is named only where the DNA matches it firmly.

d_gene,v_gene,j_gene,CDR3aa
.,TRBV11-2,TRBJ2-2,ASSFQEGELF
.,TRBV2,TRBJ2-1,ASSTQVGGYNEQF
.,TRBV5-1,TRBJ1-4,ASSLSRVYNEKLF
.,TRBV11-3,TRBJ2-1,ASSLGGREYNEQF
.,TRBV2,TRBJ1-1,ASSVRTEGKAF
TRBD2,TRBV12-5,TRBJ2-2,ASGFGSGSGTGELF
TRBD1,TRBV30,TRBJ1-5,AWSVRGTGVQPQH
TRBD2,TRBV14,TRBJ2-1,ASSPRTSGYNEQF
.,TRBV2,TRBJ2-5,ASSSSRGQETQY
TRBD1,TRBV9,TRBJ1-3,ASSVAGQGGNTIY
.,TRBV4-2,TRBJ2-3,ASSQAPTDTQY
.,TRBV4-2,TRBJ2-3,ASSQVPAGGNGDTQY
.,TRBV28,TRBJ2-2,ASSRGLSTGELF
.,TRBV30,TRBJ1-4,AWSPKYSDRNEKLF
TRBD1,TRBV2,TRBJ2-6,ASRSGQGTGANVLT
.,TRBV27,TRBJ2-3,ASSLDREFTDTQY
.,TRBV6-5,TRBJ1-2,ASRGGIFWGYT
.,TRBV5-1,TRBJ1-1,ASSPAAAKQNTEAF